These 17 T cell receptor beta chains originate from one sample sequenced in a study of T cells in Graves' hyperthyroidism and ophthalmopathy. Amplified TCR beta CDR3 regions derived from RNA transcripts. First-round RT-PCR of the TCR CDR3 relied on the HTBI primer set. MiXCR was run by TCRdb on the multiplex PCR reads, yielding one entry per CDR3 protein. The repertoire holds around 700,000 distinct CDR3 sequences, with 30% to 40% as singletons. The specimen sequenced was blood. Receptors originate from a woman aged 40-49 years with Graves' hyperthyroidism.

The chain has TRBV2 and TRBJ2-7; 10 nucleotides agree with TRBD1. Unmatched junction bases numbered 8, after V lost 3 bases and J lost 6 bases. This CDR3 contains 15 residues. Per germline, CDR1 SNHLY and CDR2 FYNNEI. CDR3 protein: CASSDGDRGPGEQYF. The CDR3 coding sequence is TGTGCCAGCAGTGATGGGGACAGGGGCCCCGGCGAGCAGTACTTC.

In this sample, this clonotype turned up many times. The chain has TRBV10-1 and TRBJ1-1, with TRBD1 matching 8 bases. From germline, CDR1 is WNHNN and CDR2 SYGVQD (reference sequence). Trimming took 3 bases from V and 7 from J; bases not matched to a gene: 4. The CDR3 loop spans 13 amino acids. CDR3 amino acids: CASSDRGRGEAFF. Written as DNA, the CDR3 is TGCGCCAGCAGTGACAGGGGGCGAGGTGAAGCTTTCTTT.

Written as DNA, the CDR3 is TGTGCCAGCAGCGATGGACTGGTATGGGATTCACCCCTCCACTTT. It specifies CASSDGLVWDSPLHF. The V gene is TRBV7-2, the J gene TRBJ1-6; unclear D gene. The CDR3 sequence is 15 residues long. The germline V gene encodes CDR1 SGHTA and CDR2 FQGNSA. V lost 5 bases and J 8 bases, leaving 16 bases between the germline ends.

This clonotype has more than one count but fewer than ten. The chain carries TRBV19 and TRBJ1-2; D call uncertain. This CDR3 region has 17 residues. CDR1 and CDR2 from the germline V gene are LNHDA and SQIVND (reference sequence). Deletions cut 3 bases from V and 2 bases from J, with 19 bases between. Here the CDR3 DNA reads TGTGCCAGTAGTATGACGGCAGGCTCCCTACAGAACTATGGCTACACCTTC. Protein product: CASSMTAGSLQNYGYTF. Full variable domain (remainder filled in from reference TRBV19 and TRBJ1-2): DGGITQSPKYLFRKEGQNVTLSCEQNLNHDAMYWYRQDPGQGLRLIYYSQIVNDFQKGDIAEGYSVSREKKESFPLTVTSAQKNPTAFYLCASSMTAGSLQNYGYTFGSGTRLTVV.

A few counts support this clonotype. The rearrangement joins TRBV20-1 to TRBJ1-5; D is undetermined. This CDR3 has 17 amino acids. V lost 2 bases and J 0 bases, leaving 17 bases between the germline ends. Germline V CDR1 and CDR2: DFQATT, SNEGSKA (reference sequence). CDR3 nucleotides: TGCAGTGCTAGACGTCTCGATAGGGTTTATAGCAATCAGCCCCAGCATTTT. Amino acids: CSARRLDRVYSNQPQHF.

The chain uses TRBV2 and TRBJ1-1; D not certain. From germline, CDR1 is SNHLY and CDR2 FYNNEI. The CDR3 spans 15 residues. V lost 5 bases and J lost 1, with 14 bases in between. Here the CDR3 reads CASSPEAVPNTEAFF. In DNA form, the CDR3 reads TGTGCCAGCAGTCCGGAGGCGGTGCCGAACACTGAAGCTTTCTTT.

The chain employs TRBV10-2 and TRBJ2-7, with D perhaps assigned TRBD1 or TRBD2 (5 bases each). Germline lookup yields CDR1 WSHSY and CDR2 SAAADI. Trimming shortened V by 6 bases and J by 2 bases, and 23 bases separated the two germline ends. The CDR3 runs 17 residues. The CDR3 nucleotides read TGCGCCAGCAGCCAAGATTTGAGGGCAGGGTTTCCCTACGAGCAGTACTTC. As protein: CASSQDLRAGFPYEQYF.

This clonotype has at least ten counts. The chain links TRBV6-5 to TRBJ1-2; 9 bases align to TRBD1. Germline CDR1 MNHEY, CDR2 SVGAGI. V dropped 10 bases and J dropped 3; count of bases not matched to a gene: 9. The CDR3 has 14 residues. The CDR3 spells CATTSRDRDYGYTF. The CDR3, as DNA: TGTGCCACAACCTCCCGGGACAGGGACTATGGCTACACCTTC.

This clonotype was found many times. The rearrangement joins TRBV15 to TRBJ1-5, with 9 bases lining up with TRBD1. The germline gives CDR1 LNHNV, CDR2 YYDKDF (reference sequence). The V gene end was trimmed by 3 bases and the J gene end by 8 bases; junction bases not matched to a gene: 8. The CDR3 sequence is 15 residues long. In DNA form, the CDR3 reads TGTGCCACCAGCAGGTTCGGAGACAGGGGGGAGCCCCAGCATTTT. Its protein product is CATSRFGDRGEPQHF. Together with reference TRBV15 and TRBJ1-5, the CDR3 gives the full variable domain: DAMVIQNPRYQVTQFGKPVTLSCSQTLNHNVMYWYQQKSSQAPKLLFHYYDKDFNNEADTPDNFQSRRPNTSFCFLDIRSPGLGDTAMYLCATSRFGDRGEPQHFGDGTRLSIL.

This clonotype was found a few times. The chain links TRBV6-5 to TRBJ1-6, with D possibly being TRBD1 (5 bases). Germline V gives CDR1 MNHEY, CDR2 SVGAGI. V dropped 2 bases and J dropped 2 bases, with 10 bases sitting between them. The CDR3 spans 16 residues. In DNA form, the CDR3 reads TGTGCCAGCAGTTACATCAGGGAGGCCTATAATTCACCCCTCCACTTT. Its protein product is CASSYIREAYNSPLHF.

The chain links TRBV13 to TRBJ2-2; D ambiguous. The V end was cut by 7 bases, the J end by 1 base, with 10 bases between. The CDR3 is 14 amino acids. From germline, CDR1 is PRHDT and CDR2 FYEKMQ (reference sequence). The CDR3 loop reads CASIPVQNTGELFF. The CDR3 DNA reads TGTGCCAGCATCCCAGTCCAGAACACCGGGGAGCTGTTTTTT.

The sample holds a few counts of this clonotype. The chain employs TRBV9 and TRBJ2-7; TRBD2 might be the D (5 bases). Germline values: CDR1 SGDLS, CDR2 YYNGEE. V lost 0 bases and J 4 bases, leaving 11 bases between the germline ends. This CDR3 region has 14 residues. The DNA for the CDR3 is TGTGCCAGCAGCGTAGGGCCTAGCCGGTACGAGCAGTACTTC. This encodes CASSVGPSRYEQYF.

This clonotype was found many times. This sequence joins TRBV7-9 and TRBJ1-1, with 7 nucleotides matching TRBD1. J lost 5 bases, V lost 4 bases, and 13 bases had no gene match. This CDR3 comprises 16 residues. Germline CDR1 is SEHNR and CDR2 is FQNEAQ (reference sequence). In DNA, the CDR3 is TGTGCCAGCAGCTCGCCTCGTGACAGGGAGGGAACTGAAGCTTTCTTT. This sequence encodes CASSSPRDREGTEAFF.

The chain carries TRBV6-6 and TRBJ2-7; the match to TRBD2 covers 9 bases. CDR1 is MNHNY, CDR2 SVGAGI, per germline (reference sequence). J lost 5 bases, V lost 6 bases, and 8 bases had no gene match. The length of the CDR3 is 14 residues. CDR3 sequence (DNA): TGTGCCAGCAGACAAGGACTAGCGCACAACGAGCAGTACTTC. As protein: CASRQGLAHNEQYF.

This clonotype occurred many times. The chain combines TRBV7-2 with TRBJ2-7; 8 bases map to TRBD2. The length of the CDR3 is 16 residues. V gave up 3 bases and J gave up 4 bases; unmatched junction bases: 11. CDR1 SGHTA and CDR2 FQGNSA come from the germline V gene. CDR3 sequence reads: CASSLSPSGLDYEQYF. CDR3 in DNA: TGTGCCAGCAGCTTGTCCCCTAGCGGGCTTGATTACGAGCAGTACTTC. Using reference TRBV7-2 and TRBJ2-7 for the parts outside the CDR3, the full variable domain is GAGVSQSPSNKVTEKGKDVELRCDPISGHTALYWYRQSLGQGLEFLIYFQGNSAPDKSGLPSDRFSAERTGGSVSTLTIQRTQQEDSAVYLCASSLSPSGLDYEQYFGPGTRLTVT.

This clonotype has more than one count but fewer than ten. The chain is built from TRBV7-9 and TRBJ1-4; D remains unclear. The CDR3 is made up of 14 amino acids. CDR1 SEHNR and CDR2 FQNEAQ come from the germline V gene (reference sequence). Trimming removed 5 bases at V and 0 bases at J, with 7 bases between. CDR3 bases: TGTGCCAGCAGCCGTCTAGCAACTAATGAAAAACTGTTTTTT. It specifies CASSRLATNEKLFF.

The CDR3 region is CAIRKTSGTGNYAFF. CDR3 DNA sequence: TGTGCCATCAGAAAAACTTCCGGGACAGGGAACTACGCTTTCTTT. The chain combines TRBV10-3 with TRBJ1-1, with TRBD1 matching over 9 bases. Per the germline V gene, CDR1 is ENHRY and CDR2 is SYGVKD. Unmatched junction bases numbered 16, after V lost 6 bases and J lost 11 bases. The CDR3 is 15 amino acids.